This T cell receptor beta chain originates from a study of CD8 T cells in Susac syndrome. Study results and limitations: Only a relatively small number of individuals were included in the TCR sequencing and HLA analysis.

The CDR3 extends over 12 amino acids. Germline V lookup: CDR1 MNHNY, CDR2 SVGAGI (reference sequence). Trimming took off 7 bases at V and 2 bases at J, with 6 bases between the two ends. Remarks on this clonotype: Its specificity is not known.

Random hexamers were used to reverse transcribe the RNA input (about 0.45 to 1 ug). TCRdb re-called the immunoSEQ multiplex PCR reads with MiXCR, one entry per CDR3 protein. This sample has 150,000 to 200,000 distinct CDR3 sequences, with roughly 93% found just once. Source material: CD4+ T cells from PBMCs. V and J are TRBV6-6 and TRBJ1-3; D gene unclear. The receptor comes from a human donor in good health. The CDR3 sequence: CASKDAGNTIYF. CDR3 coding DNA: TGTGCCAGCAAAGACGCTGGAAACACCATATATTTT.